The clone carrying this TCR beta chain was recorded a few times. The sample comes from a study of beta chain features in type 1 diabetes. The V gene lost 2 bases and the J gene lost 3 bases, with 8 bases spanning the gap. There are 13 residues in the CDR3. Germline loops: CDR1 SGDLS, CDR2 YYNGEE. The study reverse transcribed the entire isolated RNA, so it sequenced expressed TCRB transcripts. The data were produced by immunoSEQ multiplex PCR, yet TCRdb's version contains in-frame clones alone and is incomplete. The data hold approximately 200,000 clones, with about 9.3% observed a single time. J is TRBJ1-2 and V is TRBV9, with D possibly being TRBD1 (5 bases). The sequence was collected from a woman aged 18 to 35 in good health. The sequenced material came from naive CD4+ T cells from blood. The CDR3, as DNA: TGTGCCAGCAGCGTCGCGGGGGACTATGGCTACACCTTC. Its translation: CASSVAGDYGYTF.